This T cell receptor (beta chain) was retrieved from a study of T cells in localized non-small cell lung cancer. Points from the study as a whole: Blood T cell density predicted longer survival; adjacent-lung clonality, shorter. Investigators sequenced only a single tumor region, leaving heterogeneity possible. The greatest T cell clonality was found in uninvolved adjacent lung (higher than in tumor). Median around 56 top-100 tumor clones were shared with paired adjacent lung.

Produced via immunoSEQ multiplex PCR; TCRdb's table is partial and in-frame only. There are around 130,000 clones in the sample; roughly 90% occur only once, and 1.7% lies in the top ten. V was clipped by 2 bases and J by 4 bases; unmatched bases: 16. The CDR3 is 18 residues long. Germline V lookup: CDR1 SGHAT, CDR2 FQNNGV. This clone was picked up one time. Antigen specificity is unknown. Specimen: peripheral blood, collected before any cancer treatment. The sequence derives from a female donor at least 60 years old with stage I lung adenocarcinoma. This sequence joins TRBV11-2 and TRBJ1-1; 7 positions match TRBD1. The CDR3 sequence: CASSLKPGQARRGTEAFF. DNA for the CDR3: TGTGCCAGCAGCTTAAAACCCGGACAGGCTCGACGCGGCACTGAAGCTTTCTTT.